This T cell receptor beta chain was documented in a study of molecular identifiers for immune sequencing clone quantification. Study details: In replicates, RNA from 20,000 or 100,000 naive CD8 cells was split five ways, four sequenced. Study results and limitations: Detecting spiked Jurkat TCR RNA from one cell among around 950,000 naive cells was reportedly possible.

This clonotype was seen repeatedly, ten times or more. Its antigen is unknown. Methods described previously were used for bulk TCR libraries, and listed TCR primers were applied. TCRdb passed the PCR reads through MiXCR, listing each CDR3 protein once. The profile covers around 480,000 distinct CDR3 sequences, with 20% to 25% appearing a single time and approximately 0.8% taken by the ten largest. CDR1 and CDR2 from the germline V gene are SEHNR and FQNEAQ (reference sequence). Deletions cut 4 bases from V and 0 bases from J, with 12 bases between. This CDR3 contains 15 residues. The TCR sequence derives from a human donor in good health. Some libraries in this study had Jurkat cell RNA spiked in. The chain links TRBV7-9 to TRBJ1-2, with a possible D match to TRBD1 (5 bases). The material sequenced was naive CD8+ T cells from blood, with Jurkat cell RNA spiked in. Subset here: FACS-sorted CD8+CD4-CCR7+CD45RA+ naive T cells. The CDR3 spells CASSYATGPNYGYTF. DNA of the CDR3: TGTGCCAGCAGCTACGCGACGGGACCTAACTATGGCTACACCTTC.